Listed below are T cell receptor beta chains from one sample, sequenced in a study of cytotoxic CD8 clonotypes in ibrutinib-treated CLL. Clones were sequenced by immunoSEQ multiplex PCR, and TCRdb holds only the in-frame ones, with some missing. The sample comprises around 330,000 clones, roughly 71% of which are singletons, and about 6.7% rests with the top ten. The input for sequencing was PBMCs, taken after 36 months of ibrutinib treatment. The receptors originated from a human donor with chronic lymphocytic leukemia. Each CDR3 is given with its conserved first and last residue. Fields, in order: J gene, V gene, clone size, D gene, CDR3 protein, CDR3 DNA. A D gene is named only where the DNA matches it firmly. Only part of the rows carry a size: once, few, many, or a class if the clone is expanded.

TRBJ1-3	TRBV2	few	NA	CASSATGTQNTIYF	TGTGCCAGCAGCGCCACAGGGACCCAAAACACCATATATTTT
TRBJ1-3	TRBV19	NA	NA	CASTPPGTAGNTIYF	TGTGCCAGTACCCCTCCCGGGACGGCTGGAAACACCATATATTTT
TRBJ2-7	TRBV4-1	few	TRBD1	CASSQEPGQMYEQYF	TGCGCCAGCAGCCAAGAGCCGGGACAGATGTACGAGCAGTACTTC
TRBJ1-6	TRBV7-8	few	NA	CASSLGWDLGSPLHF	TGTGCCAGCAGCTTAGGATGGGACTTGGGATCACCCCTCCACTTT
TRBJ1-5	TRBV6-5	NA	NA	CASSYSMSPQHF	TGTGCCAGCAGTTACTCGATGAGCCCCCAGCATTTT
TRBJ2-7	TRBV6-5	NA	NA	CASSYGRFEQYF	TGTGCCAGCAGTTACGGACGATTCGAGCAGTACTTC
TRBJ2-5	TRBV5-1	NA	TRBD1	CASSGRQGAAYETQYF	TGCGCCAGCAGCGGACGACAGGGGGCGGCTTACGAGACCCAGTACTTC
TRBJ2-5	TRBV7-2	NA	NA	CASSLGLWETQYF	TGTGCCAGCAGCTTAGGTCTTTGGGAGACCCAGTACTTC
TRBJ2-1	TRBV5-6	NA	NA	CASSLIGTSSYNEQFF	TGTGCCAGCAGCTTGATCGGGACAAGCTCCTACAATGAGCAGTTCTTC
TRBJ2-1	TRBV12-5	NA	NA	CASGLSPSYNEQFF	TGTGCTAGTGGTTTGTCCCCGTCCTACAATGAGCAGTTCTTC
TRBJ2-3	TRBV27	NA	TRBD2	CASSFHGLAESTDTQYF	TGTGCCAGCAGTTTCCACGGACTAGCAGAAAGCACAGATACGCAGTATTTT
TRBJ1-5	TRBV6-5	NA	NA	CASSPRQSREPQHF	TGTGCCAGCAGTCCAAGACAGAGCAGGGAGCCCCAGCATTTT
TRBJ2-3	TRBV15	few	NA	CATSRLRGDTQYF	TGTGCCACCAGCAGATTGAGGGGGGATACGCAGTATTTT
TRBJ2-7	TRBV29-1	NA	NA	CSVESGTEQYF	TGCAGCGTTGAATCAGGAACCGAGCAGTACTTC
TRBJ1-1	TRBV9	NA	NA	CASSNGQNTEAFF	TGTGCCAGCAGCAACGGACAGAACACTGAAGCTTTCTTT
TRBJ2-2	TRBV6-5	few	NA	CASSRASFAGELFF	TGTGCCAGCAGCCGGGCTAGTTTCGCCGGGGAGCTGTTTTTT
TRBJ1-5	TRBV7-8	NA	NA	CASRALGGAWQPQHF	TGTGCCAGCAGAGCCCTCGGGGGGGCATGGCAGCCCCAGCATTTT
TRBJ1-2	TRBV2	once	TRBD1	CASSPTGGPNYGYTF	TGTGCCAGCAGTCCGACAGGGGGCCCTAACTATGGCTACACCTTC
TRBJ2-5	TRBV6-1	NA	TRBD1	CASSDQDRARWETQYF	TGTGCCAGCAGTGATCAGGACAGGGCGCGCTGGGAGACCCAGTACTTC
TRBJ2-2	TRBV5-1	NA	TRBD2	CASSLITGGGTGELFF	TGCGCCAGCAGCTTGATTACGGGAGGGGGCACCGGGGAGCTGTTTTTT
TRBJ1-2	TRBV6-1	NA	TRBD1	CASSGQGPNAYGYTF	TGTGCCAGCAGTGGACAGGGACCTAATGCCTATGGCTACACCTTC
TRBJ1-1	TRBV14	NA	NA	CASSQDWENTEAFF	TGTGCCAGCAGCCAAGATTGGGAGAACACTGAAGCTTTCTTT
TRBJ2-1	TRBV5-1	NA	TRBD2	CASSLVSGGYNEQFF	TGCGCCAGCAGCTTGGTTAGCGGGGGTTACAATGAGCAGTTCTTC
TRBJ2-7	TRBV5-1	NA	NA	CASSLSASPYEQYF	TGCGCCAGCAGCTTGAGTGCCTCTCCCTACGAGCAGTACTTC
TRBJ1-5	TRBV27	few	NA	CASSSLRSGVGTSQPQHF	TGTGCCAGCAGTTCGCTCCGCTCCGGGGTTGGCACAAGTCAGCCCCAGCATTTT
TRBJ1-2	TRBV4-1	NA	NA	CASSKQGESYGYTF	TGCGCCAGCAGTAAGCAAGGGGAGAGCTATGGCTACACCTTC
TRBJ2-3	TRBV10-2	NA	TRBD2	CASSELAGGTDTQYF	TGCGCCAGCAGTGAACTAGCGGGGGGAACAGATACGCAGTATTTT
TRBJ1-1	TRBV29-1	NA	TRBD1	CSVTGEMNTEAFF	TGCAGCGTCACAGGGGAAATGAACACTGAAGCTTTCTTT
TRBJ2-5	TRBV5-6	NA	NA	CASSLPTTGETQYF	TGTGCCAGCAGCTTGCCCACCACGGGGGAGACCCAGTACTTC
TRBJ2-3	TRBV28	NA	NA	CASSFGPDTQYF	TGTGCCAGCAGTTTCGGGCCCGATACGCAGTATTTT
TRBJ2-3	TRBV7-2	NA	NA	CASSLIVFEAPDTQYF	TGTGCCAGCAGCTTAATAGTATTCGAAGCCCCAGATACGCAGTATTTT
TRBJ2-1	TRBV14	NA	NA	CASSQDLRGEQFF	TGTGCCAGCAGCCAAGATTTGAGGGGTGAGCAGTTCTTC